This T cell receptor beta chain was sequenced in a study of T-cell memory formation after mild COVID-19. TCRdb re-derived calls from the 5' RACE reads in MiXCR, one entry per CDR3 protein. The profile covers nearly 250,000 distinct CDR3 sequences, with just over 15% appearing a single time and around 2.2% taken by the ten largest. The sequence came from an adult woman who had mild COVID-19 (a few samples of this study predate the infection). Cell type and time point are not known. The specimen was PBMCs or a T cell subset sorted from them (not recorded which).

The CDR3 bases are TGTGCCAGCAGCCCTAGACAGACACTAGGGGCCAACGTCCTGACTTTC. Amino acid sequence: CASSPRQTLGANVLTF. The genes are TRBV7-6 and TRBJ2-6; perhaps TRBD1 as D (5 bases). This CDR3 spans 16 amino acids. From germline, CDR1 is SGHVS and CDR2 FNYEAQ. The V end lost 5 bases, the J end lost 4 bases, and 15 bases lay between the germline ends.